The 13 T cell receptor beta chains below were found in one sample sequenced in a study of T-cell reconstitution after alpha-beta-depleted transplantation in children. During its preparation, the TCRbeta library received unique molecular identifiers. Using its own MiXCR run on the PCR reads, TCRdb lists one record per CDR3 protein. The sample shows around 270,000 distinct CDR3 sequences, over 9.5% of them seen only once. The specimen was PBMCs, collected before TCRalphabeta/CD19-depleted stem cell transplant. These receptors came from a boy under two years old with acute myeloid leukemia, due to receive a stem cell transplant.

This clonotype has a count of ten or more. The chain uses TRBV5-1 and TRBJ1-2; the match to TRBD1 covers 7 bases. After removal of 4 bases from V and 4 bases from J, the junction contained 4 bases not matched to a gene. This CDR3 region has 13 residues. Germline CDR1 and CDR2: SGHRS and YFSETQ. The CDR3 protein is CASSAGDSYGYTF. Written as DNA, the CDR3 is TGCGCCAGCAGCGCGGGGGACAGCTATGGCTACACCTTC.

This chain connects TRBV28 to TRBJ2-7; TRBD1 agrees at 8 bases. The germline gives CDR1 MDHEN, CDR2 SYDVKM. Losses at the gene ends were 2 bases for V and 0 bases for J; bases not matched to a gene: 12. This CDR3 contains 18 residues. CDR3 in DNA: TGTGCCAGCAGTTTAAAATGGGACGACAGGGGAAACTCCTACGAGCAGTACTTC. Its translation: CASSLKWDDRGNSYEQYF.

V gene TRBV5-1 combines with J gene TRBJ2-7; no clear D gene. The CDR3 totals 13 residues. Trimming stripped 4 bases from V and 3 bases from J, with 11 bases between. Per the germline V gene, CDR1 is SGHRS and CDR2 is YFSETQ. CDR3 coding DNA: TGCGCCAGCAGCACGCTCGGAGACTACGAGCAGTACTTC. Translation gives CASSTLGDYEQYF.

This clonotype was detected ten times or more. The rearrangement links TRBV7-3 to TRBJ2-1; 9 nucleotides align to TRBD1. The germline gives CDR1 SGHTA, CDR2 FQGTGA. This CDR3 spans 16 amino acids. V gave up 4 bases and J gave up 7 bases; unmatched junction bases: 11. The CDR3 spells CASSSTTGQGGNEQFF. The CDR3 region has the DNA TGTGCCAGCAGCTCAACTACGGGACAGGGCGGGAATGAGCAGTTCTTC.

Many counts were recorded for this clonotype. The chain links TRBV7-2 to TRBJ1-4, with 8 bases that match TRBD1. The CDR3 totals 15 residues. Germline V gene sequence: CDR1 SGHTA, CDR2 FQGNSA. V trimming: 5 bases; J trimming: 7 bases; junction bases outside the gene matches: 9. CDR3 region: CASSQGTGYSEKLFF. The CDR3 DNA reads TGTGCCAGCAGCCAGGGGACAGGCTATTCTGAAAAACTGTTTTTT.

In this sample, this clonotype turned up many times. CDR3 coding DNA: TGTGCCAGCAGTTTTGGCCCTATCGAGGGCACCTACGAGCAGTACTTC. Amino acid sequence: CASSFGPIEGTYEQYF. J is TRBJ2-7 and V is TRBV12-3 or TRBV12-4; D may be TRBD2 (5 bases). The CDR3 runs 16 residues. V was pared by 3 bases and J by 2 bases, with 17 bases between.

Ten or more counts support this clonotype. The chain has TRBV21-1 and TRBJ2-7; the D call in the table, TRBD2, was not verified against the DNA. TRBV21-1 is an annotated pseudogene. The CDR3 contains 13 residues. CDR3 DNA: TGTGCCAGCAGCACTGGGACTTCCTACGAGCAGTACTTC. Amino acid sequence: CASSTGTSYEQYF.

Ten or more counts support this clonotype. The germline gene is not matched at one end of the junction; a read error may be the cause. DNA for the CDR3: TGTGCCAGCAGCTCCTCAGTAACCGGGACTAGGGACTTC. Amino acids: CASSSSVTGTRDF. The chain combines TRBV7-2 with TRBJ2-4; 8 nucleotides line up with TRBD2. Germline CDR1 SGHTA, CDR2 FQGNSA. This CDR3 has 13 residues.

This clonotype was found many times. The rearrangement uses TRBV7-8 and TRBJ2-3; 10 bases are shared with TRBD2. The CDR3 has 16 amino acids. In germline, CDR1 is SGHVS, CDR2 FQNEAQ. Trimming removed 7 bases from V and 10 bases from J; junction bases left unmatched: 17. The CDR3 is CASTPPTSGPLTAQYF. CDR3 sequence (DNA): TGTGCCAGCACCCCCCCGACTAGCGGGCCCCTGACCGCGCAGTATTTT.

As to this clonotype: A read error may be the cause here, since a much bigger clone is one base away. The conserved final phenylalanine or tryptophan is absent from the CDR3, which likely points to a read error. The J gene is TRBJ2-1, the V gene TRBV27; 16 bases map to TRBD2. Unmatched junction bases numbered 3, after V lost 8 bases and J lost 8 bases. The CDR3 contains 14 residues. Germline V gene data show CDR1 as MNHEY and CDR2 as SMNVEV (reference sequence). In DNA form, the CDR3 reads TGTGCCAGCGGGACTAGCGGGAGGGTCTATGAGCAGTTCTTA. Translated: CASGTSGRVYEQFL.

This chain uses TRBV2 with TRBJ2-6; D is undetermined. The length of the CDR3 is 15 residues. Trimming shortened V by 5 bases and J by 5 bases, and 13 bases separated the two germline ends. Germline values: CDR1 SNHLY, CDR2 FYNNEI. The CDR3 protein is CASSLTATWANVLTF. The CDR3 nucleotides read TGTGCCAGCAGTCTTACAGCGACTTGGGCCAACGTCCTGACTTTC.

With regard to this clonotype: This may be a read error, as it is one base from a much larger clone. The chain combines TRBV5-5 with TRBJ2-7; D is uncertain. Germline CDR1 is SGHKS and CDR2 is YYEKEE (reference sequence). Trimming took 1 base from V and 5 from J, leaving 13 bases between them. The CDR3 spans 14 residues. As DNA, the CDR3 is TGTGCCAGCAGCTTGCCGGCTCAAATGGACGAGCAGTACTTC. Protein sequence: CASSLPAQMDEQYF.

The sample holds many counts of this clonotype. The chain recombines TRBV5-5 with TRBJ1-5, with a possible D match to TRBD1 (5 bases). This CDR3 is built from 14 residues. V shed 4 bases and J shed 4 bases, with 12 bases lying between them. Per germline, CDR1 SGHKS and CDR2 YYEKEE (reference sequence). CDR3 sequence: CASSTGRPNQPQHF. The CDR3 DNA follows: TGTGCCAGCAGCACGGGACGCCCGAATCAGCCCCAGCATTTT.